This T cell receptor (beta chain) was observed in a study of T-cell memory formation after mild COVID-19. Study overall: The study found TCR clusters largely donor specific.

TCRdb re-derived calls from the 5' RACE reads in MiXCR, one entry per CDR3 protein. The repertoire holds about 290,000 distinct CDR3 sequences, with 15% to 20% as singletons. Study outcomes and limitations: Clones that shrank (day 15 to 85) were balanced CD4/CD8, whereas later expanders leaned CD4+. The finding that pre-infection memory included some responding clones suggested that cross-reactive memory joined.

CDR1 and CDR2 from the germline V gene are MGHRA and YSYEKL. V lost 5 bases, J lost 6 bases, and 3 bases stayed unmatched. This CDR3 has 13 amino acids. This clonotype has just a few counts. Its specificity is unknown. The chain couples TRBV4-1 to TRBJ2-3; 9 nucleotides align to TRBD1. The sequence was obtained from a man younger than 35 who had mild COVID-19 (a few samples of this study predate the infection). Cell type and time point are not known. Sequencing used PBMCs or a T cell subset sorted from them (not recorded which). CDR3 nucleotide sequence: TGCGCCAGCAGCACAACAGGGGGCGATACGCAGTATTTT. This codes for CASSTTGGDTQYF.